These 23 T cell receptor beta chains came from one sample sequenced in a study of blood T cells in healthy people across ages. Together with a sample-barcoded 5' primer, a J-beta primer mix was included in a second PCR lasting about 6 to 11 cycles. Via MiXCR, TCRdb re-called the 5' RACE reads, giving one row per CDR3 protein. The sample includes over 600,000 distinct CDR3 sequences, roughly three fifths of them seen just once. The sequenced sample was blood. The receptors derive from a man aged 35-49 years in good health.

The chain links TRBV20-1 to TRBJ2-1, with D maybe TRBD1 (6 bases). CDR3 length: 12 residues. V lost 5 bases, J lost 15 bases, and 20 bases lay in between. CDR1 and CDR2 (germline): DFQATT, SNEGSKA (reference sequence). In nucleotides, the CDR3 is TGCAGTGCTTCCGGGACAACCCCCAGGGGGTTCTTC. This codes for CSASGTTPRGFF.

The gene calls are TRBV12-5 and TRBJ2-7; D possibly corresponds to TRBD2 (6 bases). CDR3 size: 17 residues. V was shortened by 6 bases and J by 0 bases, with 21 bases between the two germline ends. Looked up from germline, CDR1 is LGHNT and CDR2 is FRNRAP. CDR3 loop: CASGYYRDLRSSYEQYF. For the CDR3, the DNA is TGTGCTAGTGGCTATTACCGGGACTTAAGGAGCTCCTACGAGCAGTACTTC.

The chain carries TRBV5-1 and TRBJ2-5; D is unclear. V shed 2 bases and J shed 2 bases, with 13 bases lying between them. The CDR3 runs to 15 residues. The germline gives CDR1 SGHRS, CDR2 YFSETQ. The CDR3 bases are TGCGCCAGCAGCTTCGTGGCTAACGGACAAGAGACCCAGTACTTC. Protein product: CASSFVANGQETQYF. The whole variable domain, filled in from reference TRBV5-1 and TRBJ2-5, reads KAGVTQTPRYLIKTRGQQVTLSCSPISGHRSVSWYQQTPGQGLQFLFEYFSETQRNKGNFPGRFSGRQFSNSRSEMNVSTLELGDSALYLCASSFVANGQETQYFGPGTRLLVL.

This chain uses TRBV6-5 with TRBJ2-6; possible D gene TRBD2, 5 bases. V lost 6 bases, J lost 0 bases, and 9 bases lay in between. Germline values: CDR1 MNHEY, CDR2 SVGAGI. This CDR3 region has 15 residues. As DNA, the CDR3 is TGTGCCAGCAGACGAGGGCACTCTGGGGCCAACGTCCTGACTTTC. Amino acid sequence: CASRRGHSGANVLTF.

The V call is TRBV12-3 or TRBV12-4, the J call TRBJ1-2; no reliable D call. The CDR3 length is 14 residues. V was shortened by 2 bases and J by 3 bases, with 10 bases between the two germline ends. The CDR3 sequence: CASSLRGRDYGYTF. Written as DNA, the CDR3 is TGTGCCAGCAGTTTACGAGGGCGGGACTATGGCTACACCTTC.

This clonotype was seen ten or more times. The rearrangement joins TRBV29-1 to TRBJ1-2, with a weak D call TRBD1 (6 bases). Germline V CDR1 and CDR2: SQVTM, ANQGSEA. CDR3 length equals 12 residues. V was pared by 6 bases and J by 8 bases, with 16 bases between. CDR3 amino acids: CSVGAGVEGYTF. Here the CDR3 DNA reads TGCAGCGTCGGAGCAGGGGTAGAGGGCTACACCTTC.

Notes on this clonotype: Sequence at one end of the junction differs from germline and may be a read error. J is TRBJ2-7 and V is TRBV20-1; 8 bases match TRBD2. In germline, CDR1 is DFQATT, CDR2 SNEGSKA (reference sequence). CDR3 size: 14 residues. The chain's CDR3 is CSAGEAGVDYEQYF. In DNA form, the CDR3 reads TGCAGTGCTGGAGAAGCGGGAGTTGACTACGAGCAGTACTTC.

The rearrangement uses TRBV19 and TRBJ2-7, with D possibly TRBD1 on 5 matching bases. The germline gives CDR1 LNHDA, CDR2 SQIVND (reference sequence). CDR3 size: 13 residues. V gave up 5 bases and J gave up 3 bases, with 11 bases separating them. CDR3 sequence: CASSPPGLYEQYF. The CDR3 coding sequence is TGTGCCAGTAGTCCCCCAGGGCTCTACGAGCAGTACTTC. The whole variable domain, filled in from reference TRBV19 and TRBJ2-7, reads DGGITQSPKYLFRKEGQNVTLSCEQNLNHDAMYWYRQDPGQGLRLIYYSQIVNDFQKGDIAEGYSVSREKKESFPLTVTSAQKNPTAFYLCASSPPGLYEQYFGPGTRLTVT.

This clonotype came up once. The V and J genes are TRBV5-4 and TRBJ2-5; a possible D gene is TRBD1 (5 bases). The germline CDR1 and CDR2 sequences are SGHNT and YYREEE (reference sequence). Trimming removed 1 base from V and 11 bases from J, with 21 bases in between. This CDR3 is built from 15 residues. This CDR3 is CASSLTRDRGNEQYF. The DNA of the CDR3 is TGTGCCAGCAGCTTGACCCGAGATAGGGGAAATGAGCAGTACTTC.

The rearrangement uses TRBV6-1 and TRBJ1-2; a weak D match, TRBD1 (5 bases). This CDR3 spans 15 amino acids. The germline V and J ends were trimmed by 0 bases and 3 bases, with 11 bases remaining between them. Germline CDR1 and CDR2: MNHNS and SASEGT. The CDR3 DNA reads TGTGCCAGCAGTGAAGCGGGGACGCTCCACTATGGCTACACCTTC. Amino acids: CASSEAGTLHYGYTF.

This clonotype appeared a single time. This rearrangement joins TRBV27 to TRBJ1-6; perhaps TRBD1 as D (6 bases). Looked up from germline, CDR1 is MNHEY and CDR2 is SMNVEV (reference sequence). Trimming left V 7 bases short and J 6 bases short, with 16 bases between. The CDR3 extends over 15 amino acids. The CDR3 loop is CASKQGTGSNSPLHF. For the CDR3, the DNA is TGTGCCAGCAAGCAGGGAACAGGGAGTAATTCACCCCTCCACTTT.

This sequence joins TRBV5-1 and TRBJ2-7; D uncertain. Gene TRBJ2-5 matches the end of the DNA better, so the J call may be wrong. CDR1 is SGHRS and CDR2 is YFSETQ in the germline V gene. The CDR3 loop spans 13 amino acids. CDR3 sequence (DNA): TGCGCCAGCAGCTTGAACAATGGAGAGACCCAGTACTTC. It translates to CASSLNNGETQYF.

The chain recombines TRBV18 with TRBJ2-3; D is unresolved. The CDR3 loop spans 13 amino acids. Trimming left V 3 bases short and J 9 bases short, with 13 bases between. Germline V gene data show CDR1 as KGHSH and CDR2 as LQKENI. CDR3 region: CASSPTETRTQYF. The CDR3 nucleotides are TGTGCCAGCTCACCCACAGAGACCCGAACGCAGTATTTT.

V is TRBV4-2 and J is TRBJ2-4; D is perhaps TRBD1 (5 bases). Matching the DNA end better, TRBJ2-7 makes the J call doubtful. The CDR3 extends over 16 amino acids. From germline, CDR1 is LGHNA and CDR2 YNFKEQ. The CDR3 sequence: CASSQGTGTQGSEQYF. DNA for the CDR3: TGTGCCAGCAGCCAGGGAACCGGTACCCAGGGTTCCGAGCAGTACTTC.

This clonotype appeared a few times. The chain joins TRBV7-2 to TRBJ2-7; 13 nucleotides align to TRBD2. The CDR3 has 16 amino acids. J was trimmed by 3 bases and V by 2 bases; bases with no gene match: 4. Germline V CDR1 and CDR2: SGHTA, FQGNSA. This CDR3 reads CASSLFGLAGDYEQYF. DNA for the CDR3: TGTGCCAGCAGCTTATTTGGACTAGCGGGGGACTACGAGCAGTACTTC. Filled out from reference TRBV7-2 and TRBJ2-7, the complete variable domain reads GAGVSQSPSNKVTEKGKDVELRCDPISGHTALYWYRQSLGQGLEFLIYFQGNSAPDKSGLPSDRFSAERTGGSVSTLTIQRTQQEDSAVYLCASSLFGLAGDYEQYFGPGTRLTVT.

This clonotype has more than one count but fewer than ten. The chain is built from TRBV6-6 and TRBJ2-3, with D unresolved. This CDR3 is 15 amino acids long. CDR1 MNHNY and CDR2 SVGAGI come from the germline V gene (reference sequence). V lost 3 bases, J lost 0 bases, and 10 bases lay in between. The DNA of the CDR3 is TGTGCCAGCAGTTATGAGGAGATGAGCACAGATACGCAGTATTTT. It yields the protein CASSYEEMSTDTQYF.

The V call is TRBV3-1, the J call TRBJ2-3, with D tentatively TRBD2 (5 bases). V was trimmed by 0 bases and J by 0 bases, leaving 7 bases between them. CDR3 length: 15 amino acids. Germline V lookup: CDR1 LGHDT, CDR2 YNNKEL (reference sequence). DNA for the CDR3: TGTGCCAGCAGCCAAGATTGGAGGAGCACAGATACGCAGTATTTT. Its protein product is CASSQDWRSTDTQYF.

This clonotype was counted many times. This chain links TRBV6-6 with TRBJ1-2, with D hard to call. Germline-derived CDR1 and CDR2 are MNHNY and SVGAGI (reference sequence). This CDR3 has 15 residues. The V gene lost 2 bases and the J gene lost 7 bases, with 17 bases spanning the gap. CDR3: CASSYPDPRGPGYTF. For the CDR3, the DNA is TGTGCCAGCAGTTACCCGGACCCCCGCGGGCCTGGCTACACCTTC.

V is TRBV5-6 and J is TRBJ1-1; no firm D call. V was clipped by 0 bases and J by 0 bases, with 6 bases between them. CDR1 and CDR2 from the germline V gene are SGHDT and YYEEEE. This CDR3 contains 14 residues. This chain's CDR3 is CASSLGLLNTEAFF. CDR3 nucleotide sequence: TGTGCCAGCAGCTTGGGACTTCTGAACACTGAAGCTTTCTTT.

The chain has TRBV7-2 and TRBJ2-1, with unresolved D. CDR3 length: 16 amino acids. Germline CDR1 and CDR2: SGHTA and FQGNSA. The ends were cut back, 1 base at V and 2 bases at J, with 12 bases in the middle. The CDR3, as DNA: TGTGCCAGCAGCTTAGACAGTCTACCCACCTACAATGAGCAGTTCTTC. As protein: CASSLDSLPTYNEQFF.

This clonotype has only a few counts. This chain uses TRBV6-2 or TRBV6-3 with TRBJ2-3, with D perhaps TRBD2 (5 bases). Trimming stripped 8 bases from V and 14 bases from J, with 17 bases between. Germline loops: CDR1 MNHEY, CDR2 SVGEGT. The CDR3 is 11 amino acids. The CDR3 region has the DNA TGTGCCAGCGGGCTAGCTCAAGTATCGTATTTT. This codes for CASGLAQVSYF.

The chain joins TRBV3-1 to TRBJ2-3; D gene uncertain. The CDR3 length is 15 residues. Trimming took off 0 bases at V and 5 bases at J, with 12 bases between the two ends. Germline CDR1 is LGHDT and CDR2 is YNNKEL (reference sequence). CDR3 sequence (DNA): TGTGCCAGCAGCCAAGAGTCAGGACGGAGAGATACGCAGTATTTT. This gives the protein CASSQESGRRDTQYF.

The rearrangement uses TRBV11-3 and TRBJ2-1, with TRBD2 as a possible D gene (6 bases). The J call may be in error: the DNA end matches TRBJ2-7 better. The CDR3 has 16 residues. Germline lookup yields CDR1 SGHNT and CDR2 YENEEA. CDR3 coding DNA: TGTGCCAGCAGCTTACAGGGACTGGGGTCCTACAATGAGCAGTACTTC. Translation: CASSLQGLGSYNEQYF.